These 23 T cell receptor beta chains share one sample of origin, sequenced in a study of cytomegalovirus exposure and HLA in healthy donors (dated by TCRdb to between 2016 and 2019). Library generation was performed with the immunoSEQ multiplex PCR assay. For the multiplex PCR, a mixture combining 60 forward primers for TCR Vbeta segments and 13 reverse primers for TCR Jbeta segments was used. TCRdb carries this immuneACCESS record with in-frame sequences only. Its versions omit some clonotypes, under half of them owing to an unresolved V gene in the studies checked, with the rest unexplained. The sample table records about 160,000 clones; 68% of these occur just once. Roughly 1.4% of the sample goes to the ten largest clones. Source material: PBMCs. These receptors all come from a man aged 45-65 years in good health and CMV-seronegative.

The CDR3 nucleotides read TGTGCCAGCAGTCCGTGGTCGTGGCAGGGAAGGGGCTACACCTTC. Its protein product is CASSPWSWQGRGYTF. The rearrangement joins TRBV28 to TRBJ1-2, with D perhaps matching TRBD1 (5 bases). V shed 5 bases and J shed 8 bases, with 21 bases lying between them. This CDR3 is 15 amino acids long. Germline V gene lookup returns CDR1 MDHEN and CDR2 SYDVKM.

V gene TRBV14 combines with J gene TRBJ1-3; 7 positions agree with TRBD1. The CDR3 spans 14 residues. Per germline, CDR1 SGHDN and CDR2 FVKESK. The trim removed 4 bases at V and 5 bases at J, leaving 5 bases unmatched. The CDR3 loop is CASSRWDSRNTIYF. CDR3 DNA: TGTGCCAGCAGCCGCTGGGACAGCCGAAACACCATATATTTT.

V gene TRBV7-9 combines with J gene TRBJ1-2; D unresolved. CDR3 length: 11 residues. Germline CDR1 reads SEHNR; CDR2 reads FQNEAQ (reference sequence). The V and J ends lost 2 bases and 8 bases respectively, with 6 bases between them. CDR3 bases: TGTGCCAGCAGCTTAAGCATCGGCTACACCTTC. This sequence encodes CASSLSIGYTF.

J is TRBJ2-2 and V is TRBV19, with D maybe TRBD1 (5 bases). The germline V and J ends were trimmed by 7 bases and 4 bases, with 16 bases remaining between them. The CDR3 is 15 residues long. CDR1 LNHDA and CDR2 SQIVND come from the germline V gene (reference sequence). This chain's CDR3 is CASKPPQVSTGELFF. CDR3 in DNA: TGTGCCAGTAAACCGCCACAGGTATCCACCGGGGAGCTGTTTTTT.

The chain uses TRBV6-5 and TRBJ2-7; unclear D gene. The germline V gene encodes CDR1 MNHEY and CDR2 SVGAGI. This CDR3 is built from 13 residues. With 6 bases removed from V and 1 base from J, the gap between germline ends came to 10 bases. The CDR3 DNA reads TGTGCCAGCAGGGGCAGACCATCCTACGAGCAGTACTTC. This encodes CASRGRPSYEQYF.

This chain joins TRBV5-4 and TRBJ2-3, with 13 positions matching TRBD2. CDR1 is SGHNT, CDR2 YYREEE, per germline (reference sequence). The CDR3 is 16 amino acids. With 0 bases clipped from V and 5 bases from J, the junction kept 3 bases outside the gene matches. CDR3 DNA sequence: TGTGCCAGCAGCTTGGGGACTAGCGGGGGATTAGATACGCAGTATTTT. Protein sequence: CASSLGTSGGLDTQYF. Full variable domain (rest looked up from reference TRBV5-4 and TRBJ2-3): ETGVTQSPTHLIKTRGQQVTLRCSSQSGHNTVSWYQQALGQGPQFIFQYYREEENGRGNFPPRFSGLQFPNYSSELNVNALELDDSALYLCASSLGTSGGLDTQYFGPGTRLTVL.

This sequence joins TRBV6-5 and TRBJ1-1; D gene unclear. CDR3 size: 15 residues. V lost 0 bases, J lost 5 bases, and 13 bases lay in between. Germline CDR1 and CDR2: MNHEY and SVGAGI. For the CDR3, the DNA is TGTGCCAGCAGTTACTCCCCGGGGTTGGAGACTGAAGCTTTCTTT. Its protein is CASSYSPGLETEAFF.

This clone was observed a single time. The rearrangement uses TRBV29-1 and TRBJ2-7; 9 positions agree with TRBD1. The germline V gene encodes CDR1 SQVTM and CDR2 ANQGSEA. Trimming cost V 7 bases and J 2 bases; bases outside gene matches: 9. The CDR3 sequence is 14 residues long. The CDR3 loop reads CSAHVTGGTYEQYF. The CDR3 DNA reads as TGCAGCGCTCACGTGACAGGGGGAACCTACGAGCAGTACTTC.

The CDR3 protein is CSARLPYGYTF. The CDR3 DNA reads as TGCAGTGCCCGGTTACCCTATGGCTACACCTTC. This sequence joins TRBV20-1 and TRBJ1-2; unclear D gene. Germline V CDR1 and CDR2: DFQATT, SNEGSKA (reference sequence). This CDR3 has 11 amino acids. The V end lost 6 bases, the J end lost 4 bases, and 9 bases lay between the germline ends.

The genes are TRBV28 and TRBJ1-1; D ambiguous. This CDR3 is built from 16 residues. V was cut by 4 bases and J by 2 bases, with 17 bases left in between. CDR1 is MDHEN, CDR2 SYDVKM, per germline. CDR3: CASSSHRFTLNTEAFF. CDR3 bases: TGTGCCAGCAGTTCACACAGATTTACTCTTAACACTGAAGCTTTCTTT.

The CDR3 region is CASSAAAAGLSNSPLHF. The CDR3 DNA is TGTGCCAGCAGTGCCGCGGCGGCAGGGTTGAGTAATTCACCCCTCCACTTT. The chain couples TRBV2 to TRBJ1-6; D perhaps matches TRBD1 (5 bases). V lost 4 bases and J lost 6, with 19 bases in between. The CDR3 runs 17 residues. Per germline, CDR1 SNHLY and CDR2 FYNNEI.

The V call is TRBV2, the J call TRBJ2-2, with 8 bases lining up with TRBD2. The J segment lost 2 bases and the V segment lost 5 bases, leaving 4 bases of the junction unmatched. The CDR3 extends over 15 amino acids. Germline CDR1 is SNHLY and CDR2 is FYNNEI. CDR3 in amino acids: CASSSGGANTGELFF. CDR3 sequence (DNA): TGTGCCAGCAGTTCCGGGGGGGCTAACACCGGGGAGCTGTTTTTT.

The CDR3 reads CASTARTGEAGELFF. In DNA form, the CDR3 reads TGTGCCAGTACCGCGAGGACAGGGGAAGCCGGGGAGCTGTTTTTT. The chain links TRBV19 to TRBJ2-2, with 9 bases lining up with TRBD1. Trimming removed 7 bases from V and 6 bases from J; junction bases left unmatched: 9. The CDR3 is 15 amino acids. From germline, CDR1 is LNHDA and CDR2 SQIVND (reference sequence).

This clone was detected only a few times. This chain joins TRBV19 and TRBJ1-1, with D possibly matching TRBD1 (5 bases). Trimming took 5 bases from V and 0 from J, leaving 19 bases between them. From germline, CDR1 is LNHDA and CDR2 SQIVND (reference sequence). CDR3 length: 17 residues. The CDR3 DNA is TGTGCCAGTAGTCTAAAAGGGACGGGGGAAATGAACACTGAAGCTTTCTTT. Its protein product is CASSLKGTGEMNTEAFF.

This rearrangement joins TRBV7-2 to TRBJ2-6, with 9 bases that match TRBD2. The CDR3 extends over 17 amino acids. The V segment lost 1 base and the J segment 2 bases; nucleotides outside the gene matches: 3. The germline V gene has CDR1 SGHTA and CDR2 FQGNSA. The CDR3 sequence is CASSLVAGVAGANVLTF. The DNA of the CDR3 is TGTGCCAGCAGCTTAGTAGCGGGGGTCGCTGGGGCCAACGTCCTGACTTTC.

The chain combines TRBV5-6 with TRBJ2-2; D is ambiguous. The CDR3 contains 14 residues. Per germline, CDR1 SGHDT and CDR2 YYEEEE. Trimming cost V 3 bases and J 0 bases, with 6 bases left between them. DNA for the CDR3: TGTGCCAGCAGCTCCTCTCCGAACACCGGGGAGCTGTTTTTT. Its protein product is CASSSSPNTGELFF.

The gene calls are TRBV6-5 and TRBJ1-6; D is perhaps TRBD1 (5 bases). CDR3 length: 15 residues. Germline V gene lookup returns CDR1 MNHEY and CDR2 SVGAGI. Trimming removed 4 bases from V and 6 bases from J, with 13 bases in between. The CDR3 DNA is TGTGCCAGCAGTTTCCAGGGAAATCGTAATTCACCCCTCCACTTT. It is translated as CASSFQGNRNSPLHF.

The rearrangement uses TRBV7-2 and TRBJ1-1; 7 bases match TRBD1. Trimming removed 1 base from V and 8 bases from J; junction bases left unmatched: 13. Germline V gene data show CDR1 as SGHTA and CDR2 as FQGNSA. The CDR3 length is 16 residues. This CDR3 is CASSLGSAGGQLEAFF. The CDR3 DNA reads TGTGCCAGCAGCTTAGGTTCGGCAGGGGGTCAACTAGAAGCTTTCTTT. Together with reference TRBV7-2 and TRBJ1-1, the CDR3 gives the full variable domain: GAGVSQSPSNKVTEKGKDVELRCDPISGHTALYWYRQSLGQGLEFLIYFQGNSAPDKSGLPSDRFSAERTGGSVSTLTIQRTQQEDSAVYLCASSLGSAGGQLEAFFGQGTRLTVV.

The chain recombines TRBV29-1 with TRBJ2-5; 8 positions match TRBD1. This CDR3 contains 12 residues. Looked up from germline, CDR1 is SQVTM and CDR2 is ANQGSEA. V trimming: 6 bases; J trimming: 4 bases; junction bases outside the gene matches: 4. CDR3 in amino acids: CSVGQGAETQYF. The CDR3 DNA sequence: TGCAGCGTGGGTCAGGGGGCAGAGACCCAGTACTTC.

DNA for the CDR3: TGCGCCAGCAGCCAAGCGGTCGCAGGGGGATTCTACGAGCAGTACTTC. It specifies CASSQAVAGGFYEQYF. The J gene is TRBJ2-7, the V gene TRBV4-1, with 7 nucleotides matching TRBD1. Germline trimming cut 1 base from V and 3 bases from J; bases unmatched to any gene: 9. CDR1 and CDR2 (germline): MGHRA, YSYEKL. This CDR3 has 16 residues.

The rearrangement joins TRBV2 to TRBJ2-1; 8 nucleotides line up with TRBD1. The CDR3 has 15 amino acids. Germline V CDR1 and CDR2: SNHLY, FYNNEI. V lost 2 bases to trimming and J lost 7 bases; unmatched junction nucleotides: 7. The CDR3 is CASSEQWTGMNEQFF. The CDR3 DNA follows: TGTGCCAGCAGTGAACAGTGGACAGGGATGAATGAGCAGTTCTTC.

This clone has a handful of counts. This chain joins TRBV9 and TRBJ2-7; 7 bases are shared with TRBD2. The CDR3 has 14 amino acids. With V trimmed by 4 bases and J by 3 bases, 7 bases remained unmatched. Looked up from germline, CDR1 is SGDLS and CDR2 is YYNGEE. As DNA, the CDR3 is TGTGCCAGCAGCCCGGGGACTACCGGCTACGAGCAGTACTTC. It is translated as CASSPGTTGYEQYF.

This chain uses TRBV5-8 with TRBJ1-6, with D possibly being TRBD1 (5 bases). Trimming pared 5 bases from V and 10 bases from J, leaving 16 bases between. Germline V gene lookup returns CDR1 SGHTS and CDR2 YDEGEE. CDR3 size: 14 residues. The chain's CDR3 is CASRHGAERSPLHF. Here the CDR3 DNA reads TGTGCCAGCAGACATGGGGCAGAGAGGTCACCCCTCCACTTT.